The 2 T cell receptor beta chains in this list originate from one sample, sequenced in a study of OX40 agonist ivuxolimab in advanced cancers. This table comes from immunoSEQ multiplex PCR, and its TCRdb copy is limited to in-frame clones, with some not included. The top ten clones hold 11% to 15% of a sample with about 50,000 clones, more than 85% of them seen once. Sequencing used CD4+ or CD8+ T cells sorted from blood, obtained in a trial of the OX40 agonist ivuxolimab. These receptors all stem from an adult with an advanced solid tumor such as melanoma, head and neck, liver or kidney cancer.

V usage is TRBV4-3 and J usage is TRBJ2-7, with no clear D. The ends were cut back, 6 bases at V and 2 bases at J, with 11 bases in the middle. CDR1 is LGHNA and CDR2 is YSLEER in the germline V gene. The CDR3 covers 13 residues. The DNA of the CDR3 is TGCGCCAGCAGTTCTGGGCTGGCCTACGAGCAGTACTTC. Its translation: CASSSGLAYEQYF.

V is TRBV7-2 and J is TRBJ1-3; the D gene is possibly TRBD1 (5 bases). V was clipped by 1 base and J by 4 bases, with 8 bases between them. CDR3 length equals 14 residues. From germline, CDR1 is SGHTA and CDR2 FQGNSA. This chain's CDR3 is CASSLGGLGNTIYF. CDR3 coding DNA: TGTGCCAGCAGCTTAGGGGGACTAGGAAACACCATATATTTT.